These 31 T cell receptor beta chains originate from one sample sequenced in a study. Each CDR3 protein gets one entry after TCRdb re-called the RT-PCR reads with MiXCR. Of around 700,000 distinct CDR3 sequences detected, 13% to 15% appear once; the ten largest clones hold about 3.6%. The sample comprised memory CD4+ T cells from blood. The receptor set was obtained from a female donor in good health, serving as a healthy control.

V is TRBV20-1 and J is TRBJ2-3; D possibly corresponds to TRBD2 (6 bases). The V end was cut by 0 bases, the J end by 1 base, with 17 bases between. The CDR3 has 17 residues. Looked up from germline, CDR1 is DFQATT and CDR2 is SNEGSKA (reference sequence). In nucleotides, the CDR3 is TGCAGTGCTAGAGATCAGGGACTCATCCATGGCACAGATACGCAGTATTTT. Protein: CSARDQGLIHGTDTQYF.

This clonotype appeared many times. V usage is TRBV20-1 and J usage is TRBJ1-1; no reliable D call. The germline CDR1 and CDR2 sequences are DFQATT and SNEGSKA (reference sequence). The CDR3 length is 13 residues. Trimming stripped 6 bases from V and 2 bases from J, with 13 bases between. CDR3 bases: TGCAGTGCCCCCGGACGGGCAAACACTGAAGCTTTCTTT. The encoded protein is CSAPGRANTEAFF.

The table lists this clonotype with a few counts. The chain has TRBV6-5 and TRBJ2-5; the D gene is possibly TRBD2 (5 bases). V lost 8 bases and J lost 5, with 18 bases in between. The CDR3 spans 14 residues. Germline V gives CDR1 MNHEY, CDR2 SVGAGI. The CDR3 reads CASQPVAFGETQYF. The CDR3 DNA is TGTGCCAGCCAACCCGTAGCGTTCGGGGAGACCCAGTACTTC.

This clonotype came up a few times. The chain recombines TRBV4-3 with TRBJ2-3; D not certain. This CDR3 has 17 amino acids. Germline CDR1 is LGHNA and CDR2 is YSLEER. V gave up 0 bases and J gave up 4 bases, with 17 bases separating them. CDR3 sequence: CASSQDGPQSTADTQYF. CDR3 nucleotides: TGCGCCAGCAGCCAAGATGGACCCCAAAGTACAGCAGATACGCAGTATTTT.

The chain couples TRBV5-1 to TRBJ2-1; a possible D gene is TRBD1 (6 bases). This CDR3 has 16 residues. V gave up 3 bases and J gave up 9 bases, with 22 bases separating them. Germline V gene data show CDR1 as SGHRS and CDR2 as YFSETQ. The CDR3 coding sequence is TGCGCCAGCAGCTCTGGACAGAGACAAGGGAACACTGAGCAGTTCTTC. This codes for CASSSGQRQGNTEQFF.

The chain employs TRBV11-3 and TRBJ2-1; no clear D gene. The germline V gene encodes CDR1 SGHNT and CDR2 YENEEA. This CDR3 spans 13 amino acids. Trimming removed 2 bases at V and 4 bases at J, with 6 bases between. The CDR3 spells CASSLMSYNEQFF. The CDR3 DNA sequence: TGTGCCAGCAGCTTAATGAGTTACAATGAGCAGTTCTTC.

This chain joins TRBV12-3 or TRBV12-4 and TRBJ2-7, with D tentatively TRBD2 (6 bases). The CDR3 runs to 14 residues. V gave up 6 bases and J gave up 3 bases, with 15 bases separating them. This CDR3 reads CASSTNLASYEQYF. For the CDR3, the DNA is TGTGCCAGCAGCACTAACCTAGCGAGCTACGAGCAGTACTTC.

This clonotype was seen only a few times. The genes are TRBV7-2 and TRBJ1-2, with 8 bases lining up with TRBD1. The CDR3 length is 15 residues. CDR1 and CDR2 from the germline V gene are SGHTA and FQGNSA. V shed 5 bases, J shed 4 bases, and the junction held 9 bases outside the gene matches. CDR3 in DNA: TGTGCCAGCAGCCCCGGGACAGGCATTTTCTATGGCTACACCTTC. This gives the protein CASSPGTGIFYGYTF.

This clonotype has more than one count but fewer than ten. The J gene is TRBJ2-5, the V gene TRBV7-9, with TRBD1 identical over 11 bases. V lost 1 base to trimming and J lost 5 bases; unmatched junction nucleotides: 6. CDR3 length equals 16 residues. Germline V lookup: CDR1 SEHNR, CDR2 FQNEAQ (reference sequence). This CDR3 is CASSLGTGGVWETQYF. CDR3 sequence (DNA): TGTGCCAGCAGCTTAGGGACAGGGGGCGTCTGGGAGACCCAGTACTTC.

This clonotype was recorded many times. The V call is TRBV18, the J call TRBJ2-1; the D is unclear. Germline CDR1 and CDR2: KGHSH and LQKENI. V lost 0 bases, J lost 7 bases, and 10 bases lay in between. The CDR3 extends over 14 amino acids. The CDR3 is CASSPPASRNEQFF. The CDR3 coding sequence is TGTGCCAGCTCACCACCGGCAAGCAGGAATGAGCAGTTCTTC.

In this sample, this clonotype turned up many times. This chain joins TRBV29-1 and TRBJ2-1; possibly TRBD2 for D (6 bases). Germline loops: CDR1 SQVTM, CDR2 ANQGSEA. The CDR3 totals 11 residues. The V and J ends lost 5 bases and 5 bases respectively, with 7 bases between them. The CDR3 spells CSVRGDNEQFF. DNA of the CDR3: TGCAGCGTTCGCGGGGACAATGAGCAGTTCTTC.

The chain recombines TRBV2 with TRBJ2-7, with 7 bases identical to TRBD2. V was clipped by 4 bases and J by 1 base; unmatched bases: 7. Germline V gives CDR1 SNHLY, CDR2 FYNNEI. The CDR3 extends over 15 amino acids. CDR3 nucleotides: TGTGCCAGCAGTGGGACTAGTGAGAGGTCCTACGAGCAGTACTTC. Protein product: CASSGTSERSYEQYF.

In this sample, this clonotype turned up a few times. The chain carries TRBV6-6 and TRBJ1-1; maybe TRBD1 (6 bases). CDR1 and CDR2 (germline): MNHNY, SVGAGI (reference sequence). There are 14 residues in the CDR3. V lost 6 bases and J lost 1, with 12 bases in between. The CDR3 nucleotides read TGTGCCAGCAGGGGCGGGGGGCGGAACACTGAAGCTTTCTTT. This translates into CASRGGGRNTEAFF.

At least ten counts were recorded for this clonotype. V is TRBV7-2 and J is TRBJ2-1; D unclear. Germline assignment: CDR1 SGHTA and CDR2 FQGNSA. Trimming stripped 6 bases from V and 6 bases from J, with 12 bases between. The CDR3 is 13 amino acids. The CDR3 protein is CASRPRVGNEQFF. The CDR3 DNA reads TGTGCCAGCAGGCCAAGGGTTGGCAATGAGCAGTTCTTC.

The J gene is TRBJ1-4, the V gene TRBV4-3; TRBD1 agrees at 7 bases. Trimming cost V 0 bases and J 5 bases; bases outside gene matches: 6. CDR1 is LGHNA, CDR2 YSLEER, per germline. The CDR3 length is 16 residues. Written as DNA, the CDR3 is TGCGCCAGCAGCCAAGAACAGGGGTGGGGAAATGAAAAACTGTTTTTT. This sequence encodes CASSQEQGWGNEKLFF.

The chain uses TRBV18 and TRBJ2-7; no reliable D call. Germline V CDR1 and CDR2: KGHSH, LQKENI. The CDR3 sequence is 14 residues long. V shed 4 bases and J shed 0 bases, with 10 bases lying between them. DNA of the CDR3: TGTGCCAGCTCACAAGGTTACCTCTCCTACGAGCAGTACTTC. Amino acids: CASSQGYLSYEQYF.

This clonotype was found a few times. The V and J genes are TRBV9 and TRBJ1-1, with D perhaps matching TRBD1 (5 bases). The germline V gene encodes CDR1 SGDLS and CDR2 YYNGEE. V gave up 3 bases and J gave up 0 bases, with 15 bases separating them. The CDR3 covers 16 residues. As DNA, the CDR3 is TGTGCCAGCAGCGCCCGGGACGGTACCTTGAACACTGAAGCTTTCTTT. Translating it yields CASSARDGTLNTEAFF.

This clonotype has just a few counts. This CDR3 reads CASSGVGQGHSPLHF. The CDR3 nucleotides are TGTGCCAGCAGTGGAGTGGGGCAAGGGCATTCACCCCTCCACTTT. The genes are TRBV6-1 and TRBJ1-6, with D possibly matching TRBD1 (5 bases). V lost 4 bases and J lost 8, with 15 bases in between. The CDR3 extends over 15 amino acids. Germline assignment: CDR1 MNHNS and CDR2 SASEGT.

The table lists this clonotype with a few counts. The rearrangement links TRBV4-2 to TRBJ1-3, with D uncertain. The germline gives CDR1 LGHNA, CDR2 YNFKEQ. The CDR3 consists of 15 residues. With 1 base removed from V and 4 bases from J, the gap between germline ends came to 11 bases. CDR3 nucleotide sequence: TGTGCCAGCAGCCAAGGGAGGGTGTCAGGAAACACCATATATTTT. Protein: CASSQGRVSGNTIYF.

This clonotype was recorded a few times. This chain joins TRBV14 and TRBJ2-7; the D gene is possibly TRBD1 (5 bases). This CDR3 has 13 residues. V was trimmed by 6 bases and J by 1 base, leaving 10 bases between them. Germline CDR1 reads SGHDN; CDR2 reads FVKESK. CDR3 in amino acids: CASRKTVSYEQYF. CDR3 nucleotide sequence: TGTGCCAGCAGAAAGACAGTATCCTACGAGCAGTACTTC.

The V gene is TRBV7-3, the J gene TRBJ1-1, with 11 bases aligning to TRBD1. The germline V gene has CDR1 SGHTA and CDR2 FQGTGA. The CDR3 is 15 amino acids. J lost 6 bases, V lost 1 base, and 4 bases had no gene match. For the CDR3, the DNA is TGTGCCAGCAGCTTAAGTTGGGACAGGGGGGCTGAAGCTTTCTTT. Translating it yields CASSLSWDRGAEAFF.

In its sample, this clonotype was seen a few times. The CDR3 is CSAREGGASYEQYF. Here the CDR3 DNA reads TGCAGTGCTAGAGAGGGGGGAGCCTCTTACGAGCAGTACTTC. The chain links TRBV20-1 to TRBJ2-7, with D possibly matching TRBD2 (6 bases). CDR3 length equals 14 residues. CDR1 and CDR2 (germline): DFQATT, SNEGSKA (reference sequence). V gave up 0 bases and J gave up 4 bases, with 13 bases separating them.

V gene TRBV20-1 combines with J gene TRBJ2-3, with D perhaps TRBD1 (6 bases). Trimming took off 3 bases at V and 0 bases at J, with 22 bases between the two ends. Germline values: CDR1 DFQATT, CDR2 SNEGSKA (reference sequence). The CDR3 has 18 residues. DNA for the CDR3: TGCAGTGCTAGGTTCGTGGGCCTCAGGGGCGGTAGCACAGATACGCAGTATTTT. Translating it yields CSARFVGLRGGSTDTQYF.

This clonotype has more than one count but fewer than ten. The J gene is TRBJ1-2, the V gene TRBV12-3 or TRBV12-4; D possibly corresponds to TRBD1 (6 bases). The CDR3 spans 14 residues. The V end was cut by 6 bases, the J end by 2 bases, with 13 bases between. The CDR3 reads CASRRPGANYGYTF. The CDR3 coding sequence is TGTGCCAGCAGACGCCCGGGGGCCAACTATGGCTACACCTTC.

CDR3 DNA: TGTGCCAGCAGCCAACAGGGGGCAGATATCTATGGCTACACCTTC. Encoded protein: CASSQQGADIYGYTF. The rearrangement joins TRBV7-2 to TRBJ1-2; 9 positions match TRBD1. V lost 5 bases and J lost 4; bases outside the gene matches: 8. Germline assignment: CDR1 SGHTA and CDR2 FQGNSA. The CDR3 length is 15 residues.

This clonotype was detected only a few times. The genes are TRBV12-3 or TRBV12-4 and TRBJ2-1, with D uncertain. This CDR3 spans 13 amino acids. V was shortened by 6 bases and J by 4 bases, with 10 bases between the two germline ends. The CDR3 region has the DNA TGTGCCAGCAGGATAGGCTTTTACAATGAGCAGTTCTTC. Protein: CASRIGFYNEQFF.

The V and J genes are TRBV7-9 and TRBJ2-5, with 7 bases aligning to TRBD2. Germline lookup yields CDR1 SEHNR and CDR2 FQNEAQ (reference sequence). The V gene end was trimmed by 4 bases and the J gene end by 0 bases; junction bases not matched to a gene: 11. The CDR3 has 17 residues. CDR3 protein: CASSSLRLAGYQETQYF. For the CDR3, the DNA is TGTGCCAGCAGCTCCCTTCGACTAGCCGGCTACCAAGAGACCCAGTACTTC.

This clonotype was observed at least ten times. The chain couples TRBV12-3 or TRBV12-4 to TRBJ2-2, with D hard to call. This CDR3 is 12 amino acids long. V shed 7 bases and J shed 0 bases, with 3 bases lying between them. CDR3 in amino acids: CASNSNTGELFF. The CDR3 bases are TGTGCCAGCAATTCGAACACCGGGGAGCTGTTTTTT.

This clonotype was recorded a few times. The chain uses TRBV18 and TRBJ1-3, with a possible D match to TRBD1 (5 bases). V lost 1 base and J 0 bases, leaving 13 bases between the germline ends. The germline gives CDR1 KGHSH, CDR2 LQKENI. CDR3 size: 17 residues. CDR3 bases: TGTGCCAGCTCACCACAGGCCCCGGGGCACTCTGGAAACACCATATATTTT. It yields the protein CASSPQAPGHSGNTIYF. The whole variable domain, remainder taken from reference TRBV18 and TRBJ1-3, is NAGVMQNPRHLVRRRGQEARLRCSPMKGHSHVYWYRQLPEEGLKFMVYLQKENIIDESGMPKERFSAEFPKEGPSILRIQQVVRGDSAAYFCASSPQAPGHSGNTIYFGEGSWLTVV.

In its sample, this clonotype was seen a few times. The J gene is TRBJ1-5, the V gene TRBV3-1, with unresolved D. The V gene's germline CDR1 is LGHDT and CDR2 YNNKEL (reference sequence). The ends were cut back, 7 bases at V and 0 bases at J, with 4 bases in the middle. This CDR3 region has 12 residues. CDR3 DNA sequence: TGTGCCAGCACTACTAGCAATCAGCCCCAGCATTTT. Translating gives CASTTSNQPQHF.

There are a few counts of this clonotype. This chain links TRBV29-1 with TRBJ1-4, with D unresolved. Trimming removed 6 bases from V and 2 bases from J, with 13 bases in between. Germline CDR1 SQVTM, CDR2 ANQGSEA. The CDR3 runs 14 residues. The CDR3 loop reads CSVSPAQTNEKLFF. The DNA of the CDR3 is TGCAGCGTCTCGCCGGCACAGACTAATGAAAAACTGTTTTTT.